This TCR beta chain emerged from a study of CD8 T cells in Susac syndrome. With random hexamers, reverse transcription was performed on about 0.5 to 1 ug of RNA. The TCR beta CDR3 was amplified by immunoSEQ multiplex PCR across 54 Vbeta, 13 Jbeta. In TCRdb, the immunoSEQ multiplex PCR reads were re-called with MiXCR into one record per CDR3 protein. Of around 99,000 distinct CDR3 sequences listed, roughly 95% are singletons. Sequencing targeted TCR beta in T cells from blood (CD8+ and CD4+). This CDR3 region has 15 residues. Trimming removed 3 bases at V and 0 bases at J, with 8 bases between. Germline V lookup: CDR1 KGHDR, CDR2 SFDVKD.

Sequenced sample: CD4+ T cells from PBMCs. The chain joins TRBV24-1 to TRBJ2-1, with D perhaps TRBD2 (6 bases). This TCR derives from a human donor in good health. The CDR3: CATSDVGGSYNEQFF. The CDR3 DNA sequence: TGTGCCACCAGTGATGTGGGGGGCTCCTACAATGAGCAGTTCTTC.